This TCR beta chain originates from a study of control samples from healthy donors and cancer patients. Using immunoSEQ multiplex PCR, the repertoire was profiled, and TCRdb retains in-frame clones only, with some absent. The sample carries around 100,000 clones, roughly nine tenths recorded once. This CDR3 comprises 16 residues. Germline trimming cut 4 bases from V and 6 bases from J; bases unmatched to any gene: 12. Looked up from germline, CDR1 is LNHNV and CDR2 is YYDKDF (reference sequence). Sequencing used blood. The rearrangement links TRBV15 to TRBJ2-3; TRBD2 matches at 8 bases. The sequence derives from a woman in her fifties or sixties in good health. CDR3 sequence reads: CATSIYTGTRGDTQYF. The CDR3 region has the DNA TGTGCCACCAGCATATATACCGGGACTAGAGGTGATACGCAGTATTTT.